One T cell receptor beta chain is described in this entry. Its antigen is currently unknown. TCRdb keeps only in-frame clones here, not all; method: immunoSEQ multiplex PCR. Of approximately 62,000 clones listed, about 88% are singletons. Time point reported: week 23, last vaccination. All doses held 300 ug of mutant IDH1 20-mer peptide, with topical imiquimod. Trimming left V 0 bases short and J 0 bases short, with 11 bases between. Germline CDR1 MGHDK, CDR2 SYGVNS. This CDR3 is built from 17 residues. The entry originates in a study of a mutant IDH1 vaccine in newly diagnosed glioma. About the study: Patients were pretreated with radiotherapy, temozolomide, or both, mostly both.

The sample was PBMCs, taken from a glioma patient whose treatment included an IDH1 peptide vaccine. The chain joins TRBV25-1 to TRBJ2-2; D might be TRBD2 (5 bases). This receptor was taken from a man younger than 40 with glioma. In DNA, the CDR3 is TGTGCCAGCAGTGAATATGAGGGCTCCCCGAACACCGGGGAGCTGTTTTTT. Encoded protein: CASSEYEGSPNTGELFF.